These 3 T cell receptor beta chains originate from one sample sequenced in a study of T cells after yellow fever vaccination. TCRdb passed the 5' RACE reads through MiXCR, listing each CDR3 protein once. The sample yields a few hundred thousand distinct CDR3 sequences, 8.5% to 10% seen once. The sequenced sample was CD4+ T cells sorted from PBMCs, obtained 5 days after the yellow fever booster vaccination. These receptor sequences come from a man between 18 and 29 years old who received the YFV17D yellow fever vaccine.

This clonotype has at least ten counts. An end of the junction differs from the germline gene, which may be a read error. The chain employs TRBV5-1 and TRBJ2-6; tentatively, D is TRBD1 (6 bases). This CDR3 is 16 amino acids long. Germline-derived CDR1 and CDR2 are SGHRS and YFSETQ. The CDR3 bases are TGTGCCAGCAGCCTCACAGGGTCCTCTGGGGCCAACGTCCTGACTTTC. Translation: CASSLTGSSGANVLTF.

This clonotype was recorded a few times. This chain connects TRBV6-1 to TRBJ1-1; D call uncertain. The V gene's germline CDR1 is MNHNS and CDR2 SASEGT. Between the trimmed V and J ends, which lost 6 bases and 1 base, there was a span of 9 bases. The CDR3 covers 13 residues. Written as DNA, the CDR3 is TGTGCCAGCAGAGAGACGGAGAACACTGAAGCTTTCTTT. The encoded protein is CASRETENTEAFF.

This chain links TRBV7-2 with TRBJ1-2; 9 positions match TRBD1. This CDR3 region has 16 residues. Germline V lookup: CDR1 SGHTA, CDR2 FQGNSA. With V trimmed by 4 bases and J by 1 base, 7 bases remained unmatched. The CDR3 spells CASSSSGQGYNYGYTF. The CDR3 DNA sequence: TGTGCCAGCAGCTCATCGGGACAGGGTTATAACTATGGCTACACCTTC.